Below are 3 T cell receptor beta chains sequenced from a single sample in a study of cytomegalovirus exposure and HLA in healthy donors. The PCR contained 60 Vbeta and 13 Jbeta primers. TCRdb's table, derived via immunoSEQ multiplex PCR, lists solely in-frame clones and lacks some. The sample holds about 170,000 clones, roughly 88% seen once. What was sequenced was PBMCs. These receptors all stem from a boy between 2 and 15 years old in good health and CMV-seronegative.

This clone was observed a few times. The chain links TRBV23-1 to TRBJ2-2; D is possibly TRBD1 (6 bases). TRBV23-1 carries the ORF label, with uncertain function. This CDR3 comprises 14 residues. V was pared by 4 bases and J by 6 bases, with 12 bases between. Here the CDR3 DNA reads TGCGCCAGCAGTCCCCAGGGGACGTCCGGGGAGCTGTTTTTT. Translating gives CASSPQGTSGELFF.

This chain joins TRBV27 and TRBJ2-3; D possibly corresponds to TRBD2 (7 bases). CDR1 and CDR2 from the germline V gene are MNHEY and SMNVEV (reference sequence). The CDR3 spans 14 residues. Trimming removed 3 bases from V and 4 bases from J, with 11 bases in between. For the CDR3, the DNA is TGTGCCAGCAGTTTTCGGGGGGCCGCAGATACGCAGTATTTT. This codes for CASSFRGAADTQYF.

In DNA form, the CDR3 reads TGTGCCAGTAGTTTGATGCAGGCCTCTACCGGGGAGCTGTTTTTT. Amino acid sequence: CASSLMQASTGELFF. This rearrangement joins TRBV19 to TRBJ2-2, with no clear D. Germline-derived CDR1 and CDR2 are LNHDA and SQIVND (reference sequence). V lost 5 bases and J lost 5, with 15 bases in between. This CDR3 has 15 residues.